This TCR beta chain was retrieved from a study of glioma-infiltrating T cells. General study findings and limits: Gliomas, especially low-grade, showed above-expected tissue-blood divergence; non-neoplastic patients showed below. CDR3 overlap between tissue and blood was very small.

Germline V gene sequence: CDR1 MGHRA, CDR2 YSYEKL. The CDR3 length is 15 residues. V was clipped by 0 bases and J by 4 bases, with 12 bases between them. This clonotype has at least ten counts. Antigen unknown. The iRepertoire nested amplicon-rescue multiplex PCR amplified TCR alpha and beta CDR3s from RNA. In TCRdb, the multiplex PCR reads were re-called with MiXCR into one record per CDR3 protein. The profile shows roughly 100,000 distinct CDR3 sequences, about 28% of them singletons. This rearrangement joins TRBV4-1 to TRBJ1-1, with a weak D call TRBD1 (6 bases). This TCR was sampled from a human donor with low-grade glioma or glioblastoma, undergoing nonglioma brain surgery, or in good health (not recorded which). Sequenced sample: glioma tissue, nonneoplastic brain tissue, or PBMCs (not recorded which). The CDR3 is CASSQDRVRGTEAFF. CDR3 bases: TGCGCCAGCAGCCAAGATAGAGTCAGGGGCACTGAAGCTTTCTTT.